A selection of T cell receptor beta chains follows, all from one sample in a study of OX40 agonist ivuxolimab in advanced cancers. Assay used: immunoSEQ multiplex PCR; TCRdb lists only in-frame clones, some missing. The data contain about 19,000 clones, about 70% of them singletons. The sequences come from CD4+ or CD8+ T cells sorted from blood, collected in a trial of the OX40 agonist ivuxolimab. These receptors were taken from an adult with an advanced solid tumor such as melanoma, head and neck, liver or kidney cancer. The CDR3 runs from the conserved cysteine through the conserved F or W. Each record gives: CDR3 protein, CDR3 DNA, V gene, clone size, J gene, D gene. The D gene is left open where the match is weak. Where a row states a size, it is once, few, many or the class of an expanded clone; other rows omit it.

CDR3: CASSPEIRTGIVETQYF
DNA: TGTGCCAGCAGCCCGGAAATACGGACAGGGATTGTGGAGACCCAGTACTTC
V: TRBV14
size: NA
J: TRBJ2-5
D: TRBD1

CDR3: CASSLDSSYEQYF
DNA: TGTGCCAGCAGCTTGGACAGTTCCTACGAGCAGTACTTC
V: TRBV7-9
size: NA
J: TRBJ2-7
D: NA

CDR3: CASSSPPGTGHHEQYF
DNA: TGTGCCAGCAGCTCACCCCCCGGGACAGGGCACCACGAGCAGTACTTC
V: TRBV9
size: NA
J: TRBJ2-7
D: TRBD1

CDR3: CATSYTVTGELFF
DNA: TGTGCCACCAGCTATACAGTCACCGGGGAGCTGTTTTTT
V: TRBV15
size: large
J: TRBJ2-2
D: NA

CDR3: CSVELLTPPYEQYF
DNA: TGCAGCGTTGAGCTCCTGACGCCGCCCTACGAGCAGTACTTC
V: TRBV29-1
size: NA
J: TRBJ2-7
D: NA

CDR3: CASSLVGFKDTQYF
DNA: TGCGCCAGCAGCTTGGTCGGTTTCAAGGATACGCAGTATTTT
V: TRBV5-1
size: NA
J: TRBJ2-3
D: NA

CDR3: CASKSTDLNTEAFF
DNA: TGTGCCAGCAAATCCACAGATTTGAACACTGAAGCTTTCTTT
V: TRBV7-3
size: NA
J: TRBJ1-1
D: NA

CDR3: CASSSTQMTQYF
DNA: TGTGCCAGCAGTTCGACACAGATGACGCAGTATTTT
V: TRBV28
size: NA
J: TRBJ2-3
D: NA

CDR3: CASSLPPDENQETQYF
DNA: TGTGCCAGCAGTTTACCCCCAGACGAAAACCAAGAGACCCAGTACTTC
V: TRBV28
size: NA
J: TRBJ2-5
D: NA

CDR3: CASSVGGSLGETQYF
DNA: TGTGCCAGCAGCGTAGGCGGGAGTCTGGGGGAGACCCAGTACTTC
V: TRBV9
size: NA
J: TRBJ2-5
D: TRBD2

CDR3: CASSLGHLSYEQYF
DNA: TGCGCCAGCAGCCTTGGACATCTCTCCTACGAGCAGTACTTC
V: TRBV4-1
size: NA
J: TRBJ2-7
D: NA

CDR3: CASSPTDREAGNTIYF
DNA: TGTGCCAGCAGCCCTACAGACAGGGAAGCTGGAAACACCATATATTTT
V: TRBV28
size: NA
J: TRBJ1-3
D: TRBD1

CDR3: CASSGGDRTFYEQYF
DNA: TGTGCCAGCAGTGGGGGGGACAGAACCTTCTACGAGCAGTACTTC
V: TRBV25-1
size: NA
J: TRBJ2-7
D: NA

CDR3: CASSLGGPPDTQYF
DNA: TGTGCCAGCAGCTTAGGGGGGCCCCCAGATACGCAGTATTTT
V: TRBV7-2
size: NA
J: TRBJ2-3
D: NA

CDR3: CASSLTPTGYEQYF
DNA: TGTGCCAGCAGCTTAACCCCCACAGGCTACGAGCAGTACTTC
V: TRBV7-2
size: once
J: TRBJ2-7
D: NA

CDR3: CASSSGASSYEQYF
DNA: TGTGCCAGCAGTTCTGGCGCCAGCTCCTACGAGCAGTACTTC
V: TRBV27
size: NA
J: TRBJ2-7
D: NA

CDR3: CASSQVAGGNTIYF
DNA: TGCGCCAGCAGCCAAGTCGCAGGGGGAAACACCATATATTTT
V: TRBV4-3
size: NA
J: TRBJ1-3
D: NA

CDR3: CASSQDEGIEAFF
DNA: TGCGCCAGCAGCCAAGATGAGGGGATTGAAGCTTTCTTT
V: TRBV4-3
size: few
J: TRBJ1-1
D: NA

CDR3: CASSLDHRGGEKLFF
DNA: TGTGCCAGCAGCTTAGACCACAGGGGGGGGGAAAAACTGTTTTTT
V: TRBV7-8
size: NA
J: TRBJ1-4
D: TRBD1

CDR3: CASSPRRWETQYF
DNA: TGTGCCAGCAGCCCGCGTAGGTGGGAGACCCAGTACTTC
V: TRBV13
size: NA
J: TRBJ2-5
D: NA

CDR3: CASSFRGRGDEQFF
DNA: TGTGCCAGCAGTTTCCGCGGGAGGGGGGATGAGCAGTTCTTC
V: TRBV11-2
size: once
J: TRBJ2-1
D: TRBD2

CDR3: CASSLGTVYGYTF
DNA: TGTGCCAGCAGCCTAGGGACAGTCTATGGCTACACCTTC
V: TRBV6-5
size: NA
J: TRBJ1-2
D: TRBD1

CDR3: CAGRRGRDRIYSNQPQHF
DNA: TGTGCCGGACGACGCGGCCGGGACAGAATCTATAGCAATCAGCCCCAGCATTTT
V: TRBV14
size: NA
J: TRBJ1-5
D: TRBD1

CDR3: CASSLQGALQPQHF
DNA: TGTGCCAGCAGCTTGCAAGGGGCGCTTCAGCCCCAGCATTTT
V: TRBV11-2
size: few
J: TRBJ1-5
D: NA

CDR3: CASSSGGNTEAFF
DNA: TGTGCCAGCAGTTCGGGAGGGAACACTGAAGCTTTCTTT
V: TRBV27
size: NA
J: TRBJ1-1
D: NA

CDR3: CASSQRVGDSPYEQYF
DNA: TGTGCCAGCAGCCAACGCGTAGGAGACAGCCCCTACGAGCAGTACTTC
V: TRBV7-9
size: NA
J: TRBJ2-7
D: NA

CDR3: CASSVADVGYEQYF
DNA: TGTGCCAGCAGCGTGGCGGATGTGGGCTACGAGCAGTACTTC
V: TRBV9
size: NA
J: TRBJ2-7
D: NA

CDR3: CASSSGSGELFF
DNA: TGTGCCAGCAGCTCGGGAAGCGGGGAGCTGTTTTTT
V: TRBV27
size: once
J: TRBJ2-2
D: NA

CDR3: CASSGLADRDEQFF
DNA: TGTGCCAGCAGCGGACTAGCGGACCGTGATGAGCAGTTCTTC
V: TRBV6-5
size: medium-sized
J: TRBJ2-1
D: TRBD2

CDR3: CASSYLDRGTSEQYF
DNA: TGTGCCAGCAGTTACCTCGACAGGGGGACAAGCGAGCAGTACTTC
V: TRBV2
size: NA
J: TRBJ2-7
D: TRBD1

CDR3: CASSLGTGVPYEQYF
DNA: TGTGCCAGCAGTTTAGGAACGGGAGTCCCCTACGAGCAGTACTTC
V: TRBV28
size: NA
J: TRBJ2-7
D: NA

CDR3: CASSPLAGGPHEQFF
DNA: TGTGCCAGCAGCCCCCTAGCGGGAGGCCCCCATGAGCAGTTCTTC
V: TRBV7-8
size: NA
J: TRBJ2-1
D: TRBD2

CDR3: CATSRGLAGIYNEQFF
DNA: TGTGCCACCAGCAGAGGACTAGCGGGGATATACAATGAGCAGTTCTTC
V: TRBV15
size: NA
J: TRBJ2-1
D: TRBD2

CDR3: CASGTPISSYNEQFF
DNA: TGTGCCAGCGGGACTCCGATAAGCTCCTACAATGAGCAGTTCTTC
V: TRBV6-1
size: NA
J: TRBJ2-1
D: NA

CDR3: CASSLITDTQYF
DNA: TGTGCCAGCAGCTTAATCACAGATACGCAGTATTTT
V: TRBV7-9
size: NA
J: TRBJ2-3
D: NA